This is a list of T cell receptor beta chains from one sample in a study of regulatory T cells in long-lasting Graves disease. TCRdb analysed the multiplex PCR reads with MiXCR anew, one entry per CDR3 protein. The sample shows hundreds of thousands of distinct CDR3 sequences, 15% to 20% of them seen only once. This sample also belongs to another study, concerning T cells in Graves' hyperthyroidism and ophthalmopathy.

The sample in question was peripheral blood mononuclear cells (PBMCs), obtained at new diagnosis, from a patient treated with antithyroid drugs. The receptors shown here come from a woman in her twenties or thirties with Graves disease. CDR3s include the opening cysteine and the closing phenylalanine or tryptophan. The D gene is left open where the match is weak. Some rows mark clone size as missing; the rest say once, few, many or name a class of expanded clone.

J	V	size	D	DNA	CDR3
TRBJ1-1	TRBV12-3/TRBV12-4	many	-	TGTGCCAGCAGCCCTCGGAAGGGCACTGAAGCTTTCTTT	CASSPRKGTEAFF
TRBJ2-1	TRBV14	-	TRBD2	TGTGCCAGCAGCCAACTACGGGGGGATAGGAATGAGCAGTTCTTC	CASSQLRGDRNEQFF
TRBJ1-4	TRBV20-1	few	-	TGCAGTGCGCTGGGGGGCCGAGGCACTAATGAAAAACTGTTTTTT	CSALGGRGTNEKLFF
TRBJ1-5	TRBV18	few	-	TGTGCCAGCTCACCGGGATCGGGTCAGCCCCAGCATTTT	CASSPGSGQPQHF
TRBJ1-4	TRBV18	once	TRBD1	TGTGCCAGCTCACGACAGGGTGCCGCCCAACCTAATGAAAAACTGTTTTTT	CASSRQGAAQPNEKLFF
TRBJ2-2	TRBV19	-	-	TGTGCCAGTAGTGTTAGTAGCGGAAACACCGGGGAGCTGTTTTTT	CASSVSSGNTGELFF
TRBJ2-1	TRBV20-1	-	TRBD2	TGCAGTGCTACCGGACTAGCGGGAGGGGGGGGGAATGAGCAGTTCTTC	CSATGLAGGGGNEQFF
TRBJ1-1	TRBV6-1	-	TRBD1	TGTGCCAGCAGCCAAACGGGACAGGGCAGAACTGAAGCTTTCTTT	CASSQTGQGRTEAFF
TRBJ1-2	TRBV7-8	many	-	TGTGCCAGCAGCTTACTGGGCAGCAGGGTCTATGGCTACACCTTC	CASSLLGSRVYGYTF
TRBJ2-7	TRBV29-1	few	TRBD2	TGCAGCGTCCATAGCGGGGCAACCTACGAGCAGTACTTC	CSVHSGATYEQYF
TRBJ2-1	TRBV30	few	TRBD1	TGTGCCTGGGCCGGAGGCTTAGGGACAGGGGATGAGCAGTTCTTC	CAWAGGLGTGDEQFF
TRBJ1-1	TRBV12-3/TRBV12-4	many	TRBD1	TGTGCCAGCAGTATCCGGGACAGGGGGAACACTGAAGCTTTCTTT	CASSIRDRGNTEAFF
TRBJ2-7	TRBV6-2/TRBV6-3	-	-	TGTGCCAGCAGTTACGAGCGGTATCCTCCCCTCGAGCAGTACTTC	CASSYERYPPLEQYF
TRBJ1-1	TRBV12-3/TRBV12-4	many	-	TGTGCCAGCAGCTTAGCGGGATACACTGAAGCTTTCTTT	CASSLAGYTEAFF
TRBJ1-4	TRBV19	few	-	TGTGCCAGTAAAACGGACTGGGCGGGGGAAAAACTGTTTTTT	CASKTDWAGEKLFF
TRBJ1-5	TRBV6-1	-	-	TGTGCCAGCATCCGACAGCCCTCCCTTAATCAGCCCCAGCATTTT	CASIRQPSLNQPQHF
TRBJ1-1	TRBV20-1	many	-	TGCAGTCCCGCGGGGCCTGAAGCTTTCTTT	CSPAGPEAFF
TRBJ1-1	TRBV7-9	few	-	TGTGCCAGCAGCGAAGCCGGGACTCCAGCTTTCTTT	CASSEAGTPAFF
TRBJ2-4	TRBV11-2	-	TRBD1	TGTGCCAGCAGCTCCTGGGACAGGGCGGAGGAGTTCTTC	CASSSWDRAEEFF
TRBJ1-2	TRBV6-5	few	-	TGTGCCAGCAGTTACCAAAGGGAGGGGACTAACTATGGCTACACCTTC	CASSYQREGTNYGYTF